These 31 T cell receptor beta chains came from one sample sequenced in a study of a mutant IDH1 vaccine in newly diagnosed glioma. Profiling relied on immunoSEQ multiplex PCR, and the TCRdb table lists in-frame clones only, not all of them. The sample carries 85,000 to 100,000 clones, about 87% recorded once. Time point: baseline, week 1 (first vaccination visit). Treatment noted: pre-vaccination baseline after standard-of-care therapy. The input for sequencing was PBMCs, taken from a glioma patient treated with radiotherapy, temozolomide or both. These receptors originate from a woman between 50 and 59 years old with glioma.

The chain joins TRBV11-2 to TRBJ2-3; 11 positions match TRBD2. V trimming: 4 bases; J trimming: 6 bases; junction bases outside the gene matches: 15. The CDR3 is 18 amino acids. Germline V lookup: CDR1 SGHAT, CDR2 FQNNGV. CDR3 amino acids: CASSSGSVAGGNMDTQYF. The CDR3 region has the DNA TGTGCCAGCAGCTCCGGATCGGTAGCGGGAGGGAATATGGATACGCAGTATTTT.

The gene calls are TRBV2 and TRBJ2-3; D is possibly TRBD1 (5 bases). Germline values: CDR1 SNHLY, CDR2 FYNNEI. The CDR3 extends over 14 amino acids. V was clipped by 7 bases and J by 3 bases, with 14 bases between them. The CDR3 loop is CASKLESGTDTQYF. DNA for the CDR3: TGTGCCAGCAAGTTAGAGTCAGGGACAGATACGCAGTATTTT. Complete variable domain (other parts from reference TRBV2 and TRBJ2-3): EPEVTQTPSHQVTQMGQEVILRCVPISNHLYFYWYRQILGQKVEFLVSFYNNEISEKSEIFDDQFSVERPDGSNFTLKIRSTKLEDSAMYFCASKLESGTDTQYFGPGTRLTVL.

The chain has TRBV5-5 and TRBJ1-1, with no clear D. CDR1 is SGHKS, CDR2 YYEKEE, per germline (reference sequence). The CDR3 length is 11 residues. Trimming stripped 4 bases from V and 2 bases from J, with 3 bases between. CDR3 bases: TGTGCCAGCAGCACTAACACTGAAGCTTTCTTT. Residues: CASSTNTEAFF.

This clone was seen just once. The genes are TRBV4-2 and TRBJ2-7; D is perhaps TRBD2 (6 bases). The CDR3 is 15 amino acids. Germline CDR1 is LGHNA and CDR2 is YNFKEQ. Between the trimmed V and J ends, which lost 1 base and 3 bases, there was a span of 13 bases. This chain's CDR3 is CASSQVFREHYEQYF. CDR3 DNA sequence: TGTGCCAGCAGCCAAGTGTTCCGGGAGCACTACGAGCAGTACTTC.

The chain has TRBV12-5 and TRBJ2-1, with 12 bases matching TRBD2. CDR3 length: 15 residues. V was pared by 7 bases and J by 7 bases, with 8 bases of the junction left unmatched. Germline V CDR1 and CDR2: LGHNT, FRNRAP. Here the CDR3 reads CASAHTSGRNNEQFF. The CDR3, as DNA: TGTGCTAGTGCCCATACTAGCGGGAGGAATAATGAGCAGTTCTTC.

The genes are TRBV7-9 and TRBJ1-2, with D tentatively TRBD1 (6 bases). V lost 5 bases and J lost 4, with 20 bases in between. CDR1 is SEHNR and CDR2 is FQNEAQ in the germline V gene (reference sequence). This CDR3 contains 16 residues. CDR3 residues: CASSPPTGQSGYGYTF. The CDR3 coding sequence is TGTGCCAGCAGCCCTCCGACAGGCCAGTCGGGCTATGGCTACACCTTC.

The chain employs TRBV7-9 and TRBJ2-3; the D call may be TRBD1 or TRBD2 (6 bases each). The germline CDR1 and CDR2 sequences are SEHNR and FQNEAQ (reference sequence). This CDR3 comprises 15 residues. Trimming took off 0 bases at V and 1 base at J, with 8 bases between the two ends. The CDR3 DNA is TGTGCCAGCAGCTTAGCCGGGGGCCGCACAGATACGCAGTATTTT. Translating gives CASSLAGGRTDTQYF.

This clone is labeled medium-sized (0.01 to 0.1%). The chain is built from TRBV19 and TRBJ1-5; TRBD1 is a possible D gene (6 bases). Germline loops: CDR1 LNHDA, CDR2 SQIVND (reference sequence). The CDR3 covers 18 residues. V was shortened by 5 bases and J by 0 bases, with 20 bases between the two germline ends. CDR3 protein: CASSAGPGTFYSNQPQHF. CDR3 in DNA: TGTGCCAGTAGTGCCGGACCGGGGACATTCTATAGCAATCAGCCCCAGCATTTT.

The chain combines TRBV9 with TRBJ2-5; D might be TRBD2 (5 bases). CDR1 SGDLS and CDR2 YYNGEE come from the germline V gene. The germline V and J ends were trimmed by 0 bases and 4 bases, with 16 bases remaining between them. CDR3 length: 16 amino acids. The CDR3 loop reads CASSVAGYLSPETQYF. CDR3 sequence (DNA): TGTGCCAGCAGCGTAGCGGGATACTTGTCCCCAGAGACCCAGTACTTC.

The count of this clone is one. The V and J genes are TRBV6-6 and TRBJ2-7, with 8 bases matching TRBD2. This CDR3 is 13 amino acids long. The germline CDR1 and CDR2 sequences are MNHNY and SVGAGI (reference sequence). The J segment lost 7 bases and the V segment lost 6 bases, leaving 8 bases of the junction unmatched. CDR3 bases: TGTGCCAGCAGACTCGGACGGGAGGGAGAGCAGTACTTC. This codes for CASRLGREGEQYF.

The chain has TRBV10-2 and TRBJ2-7, with 10 bases lining up with TRBD1. Looked up from germline, CDR1 is WSHSY and CDR2 is SAAADI. V dropped 2 bases and J dropped 3; count of bases not matched to a gene: 4. The CDR3 runs 15 residues. CDR3 bases: TGCGCCAGCAGTGAGGGACAGGGGGTCGTCTACGAGCAGTACTTC. The encoded protein is CASSEGQGVVYEQYF.

The rearrangement joins TRBV6-5 to TRBJ1-5, with D perhaps TRBD1 (5 bases). The V gene lost 2 bases and the J gene lost 1 base, with 9 bases spanning the gap. CDR3 length: 15 amino acids. CDR1 is MNHEY and CDR2 is SVGAGI in the germline V gene. This CDR3 reads CASSYAGGSNQPQHF. In DNA form, the CDR3 reads TGTGCCAGCAGTTACGCGGGGGGAAGCAATCAGCCCCAGCATTTT.

The chain recombines TRBV13 with TRBJ1-5; the D is unclear. Germline CDR1 reads PRHDT; CDR2 reads FYEKMQ (reference sequence). Trimming shortened V by 2 bases and J by 6 bases, and 5 bases separated the two germline ends. CDR3 length: 12 residues. CDR3 in DNA: TGTGCCAGCAGCTTATTAGGTCAGCCCCAGCATTTT. Its translation is CASSLLGQPQHF.

The chain employs TRBV27 and TRBJ2-2; D is unclear. This CDR3 has 12 amino acids. Per the germline V gene, CDR1 is MNHEY and CDR2 is SMNVEV (reference sequence). Trimming took 8 bases from V and 2 from J, leaving 6 bases between them. CDR3 DNA sequence: TGTGCCAGCGAAGGAAACACCGGGGAGCTGTTTTTT. Protein: CASEGNTGELFF.

This clone was picked up one time. V is TRBV14 and J is TRBJ1-6, with 7 nucleotides matching TRBD1. The V and J ends lost 2 bases and 7 bases, in that order; junction bases with no gene match: 2. CDR3 size: 14 residues. Germline values: CDR1 SGHDN, CDR2 FVKESK. CDR3 sequence (DNA): TGTGCCAGCAGCCAACACAGGGGAAATTCACCCCTCCACTTT. Translation gives CASSQHRGNSPLHF.

This clone was picked up one time. V usage is TRBV2 and J usage is TRBJ2-1, with a tentative D call TRBD1 (6 bases). The germline gives CDR1 SNHLY, CDR2 FYNNEI. Trimming stripped 3 bases from V and 14 bases from J, with 11 bases between. This CDR3 contains 11 residues. The CDR3 reads CASSDGRGEFF. CDR3 in DNA: TGTGCCAGCAGTGATGGCAGGGGAGAGTTCTTC.

This chain connects TRBV18 to TRBJ1-2; 7 bases agree with TRBD1. Trimming removed 3 bases from V and 2 bases from J; junction bases left unmatched: 3. This CDR3 has 14 amino acids. The germline CDR1 and CDR2 sequences are KGHSH and LQKENI. As DNA, the CDR3 is TGTGCCAGCTCACCGGGACAGCCCAACTATGGCTACACCTTC. Translating gives CASSPGQPNYGYTF. The variable domain in full, completed from reference TRBV18 and TRBJ1-2, reads NAGVMQNPRHLVRRRGQEARLRCSPMKGHSHVYWYRQLPEEGLKFMVYLQKENIIDESGMPKERFSAEFPKEGPSILRIQQVVRGDSAAYFCASSPGQPNYGYTFGSGTRLTVV.

The chain joins TRBV2 to TRBJ2-3; the match to TRBD2 covers 11 bases. Looked up from germline, CDR1 is SNHLY and CDR2 is FYNNEI. The CDR3 covers 16 residues. The junction had 7 bases not matched to a gene; V was cut back by 8 bases and J by 0 bases. CDR3 region: CASGGLAEPSTDTQYF. Written as DNA, the CDR3 is TGTGCCAGCGGGGGACTAGCGGAACCTAGCACAGATACGCAGTATTTT. The full variable domain, with the rest looked up from reference TRBV2 and TRBJ2-3, is EPEVTQTPSHQVTQMGQEVILRCVPISNHLYFYWYRQILGQKVEFLVSFYNNEISEKSEIFDDQFSVERPDGSNFTLKIRSTKLEDSAMYFCASGGLAEPSTDTQYFGPGTRLTVL.

This chain's CDR3 is CASSALTYQPQHF. The CDR3 DNA reads TGTGCCAGCAGTGCTTTAACTTATCAGCCCCAGCATTTT. The rearrangement uses TRBV28 and TRBJ1-5; D gene uncertain. There are 13 residues in the CDR3. V lost 5 bases and J lost 5, with 10 bases in between. In germline, CDR1 is MDHEN, CDR2 SYDVKM.

V usage is TRBV30 and J usage is TRBJ2-5; D is unresolved. Germline V CDR1 and CDR2: GTSNPN, SVGIG (reference sequence). The germline V and J ends were trimmed by 0 bases and 0 bases, with 8 bases remaining between them. The CDR3 is made up of 14 amino acids. CDR3 coding DNA: TGTGCCTGGAGTGTATGGTCCTACCAAGAGACCCAGTACTTC. Encoded protein: CAWSVWSYQETQYF.

This clone was seen more than once but under ten times. The chain employs TRBV9 and TRBJ1-2; D unclear. This CDR3 contains 14 residues. The V gene lost 0 bases and the J gene lost 7 bases, with 13 bases spanning the gap. Germline V CDR1 and CDR2: SGDLS, YYNGEE. The CDR3 DNA sequence: TGTGCCAGCAGCGTAGGGGTCGAGAAGGGTGGCTACACCTTC. This sequence encodes CASSVGVEKGGYTF.

V usage is TRBV28 and J usage is TRBJ1-1; D remains ambiguous. The CDR3 sequence is 14 residues long. Germline CDR1 is MDHEN and CDR2 is SYDVKM. Trimming took off 3 bases at V and 5 bases at J, with 13 bases between the two ends. The CDR3: CASSFQRSGTEAFF. The CDR3 nucleotides read TGTGCCAGCAGTTTCCAAAGGTCTGGGACTGAAGCTTTCTTT.

CDR3 region: CASSALTSEGTQYF. In nucleotides, the CDR3 is TGTGCCAGCAGCGCCCTGACTAGCGAGGGGACCCAGTACTTC. The V and J genes are TRBV9 and TRBJ2-5; 8 bases line up with TRBD2. CDR1 SGDLS and CDR2 YYNGEE come from the germline V gene. With 3 bases clipped from V and 7 bases from J, the junction kept 8 bases outside the gene matches. This CDR3 region has 14 residues. Full variable domain (missing parts from reference TRBV9 and TRBJ2-5): DSGVTQTPKHLITATGQRVTLRCSPRSGDLSVYWYQQSLDQGLQFLIQYYNGEERAKGNILERFSAQQFPDLHSELNLSSLELGDSALYFCASSALTSEGTQYFGPGTRLLVL.

Regarding this clone: This CDR3 is missing its conserved last phenylalanine or tryptophan, likely due to a read error. V is TRBV11-2 and J is TRBJ1-1; D remains unclear. CDR3 size: 13 residues. Germline CDR1 is SGHAT and CDR2 is FQNNGV. V was trimmed by 2 bases and J by 0 bases, leaving 4 bases between them. In DNA form, the CDR3 reads TGTGCCAGCAGCTTAAACTTGAACACTGAAGCTTTCCTT. Residues: CASSLNLNTEAFL.

In regard to this clone: The same CDR3 is also encoded by other DNA sequences in this sample. The chain is built from TRBV5-5 and TRBJ1-4, with 10 bases lining up with TRBD1. The CDR3 length is 15 residues. Germline assignment: CDR1 SGHKS and CDR2 YYEKEE (reference sequence). J was trimmed by 6 bases and V by 4 bases; bases with no gene match: 6. Written as DNA, the CDR3 is TGTGCCAGCAGCCGAGCCGGGACAGGGGATGAAAAACTGTTTTTT. Protein sequence: CASSRAGTGDEKLFF.

The chain joins TRBV6-5 to TRBJ2-5, with D perhaps TRBD2 (5 bases). This CDR3 is 14 amino acids long. Germline CDR1 MNHEY, CDR2 SVGAGI. Deletions cut 0 bases from V and 7 bases from J, with 12 bases between. The CDR3 nucleotides read TGTGCCAGCAGTTACTCTGCGGGCGCGGCGACCCAGTACTTC. It specifies CASSYSAGAATQYF.

The genes are TRBV19 and TRBJ2-5, with TRBD2 as a possible D gene (6 bases). The CDR3 contains 14 residues. The germline V and J ends were trimmed by 3 bases and 0 bases, with 8 bases remaining between them. Germline assignment: CDR1 LNHDA and CDR2 SQIVND (reference sequence). CDR3 DNA: TGTGCCAGTAGTATCGGGGACTACCAAGAGACCCAGTACTTC. Protein sequence: CASSIGDYQETQYF.

The rearrangement links TRBV10-1 to TRBJ2-7; a weak D match, TRBD1 (6 bases). Trimming left V 4 bases short and J 0 bases short, with 13 bases between. In germline, CDR1 is WNHNN, CDR2 SYGVQD (reference sequence). This CDR3 contains 15 residues. CDR3 nucleotides: TGCGCCAGCAGTGCGGGACACGCCGACTCCTACGAGCAGTACTTC. Protein: CASSAGHADSYEQYF.

The chain couples TRBV11-2 to TRBJ2-1, with 8 bases fitting TRBD2. The CDR3 is 14 amino acids. The V segment lost 6 bases and the J segment 6 bases; nucleotides outside the gene matches: 7. Germline CDR1 SGHAT, CDR2 FQNNGV. CDR3 DNA sequence: TGTGCCAGCAGGAGAGGCGGGGGGAGCAATGAGCAGTTCTTC. Its protein is CASRRGGGSNEQFF.

This chain connects TRBV7-9 to TRBJ1-2; D unclear. Trimming removed 1 base at V and 3 bases at J, with 6 bases between. Germline V CDR1 and CDR2: SEHNR, FQNEAQ (reference sequence). This CDR3 has 13 residues. The CDR3 loop reads CASSLVGDYGYTF. CDR3 DNA sequence: TGTGCCAGCAGCTTAGTCGGGGACTATGGCTACACCTTC.

The table lists this clone with a few counts. The chain combines TRBV16 with TRBJ1-5; 7 nucleotides agree with TRBD1. V shed 0 bases and J 3 bases; nucleotides not matched to a gene: 2. The CDR3 is 15 residues long. Germline-derived CDR1 and CDR2 are KGHSY and FQNENV. CDR3 in amino acids: CASSQSGQNNQPQHF. DNA of the CDR3: TGTGCCAGCAGCCAATCGGGACAGAACAATCAGCCCCAGCATTTT.